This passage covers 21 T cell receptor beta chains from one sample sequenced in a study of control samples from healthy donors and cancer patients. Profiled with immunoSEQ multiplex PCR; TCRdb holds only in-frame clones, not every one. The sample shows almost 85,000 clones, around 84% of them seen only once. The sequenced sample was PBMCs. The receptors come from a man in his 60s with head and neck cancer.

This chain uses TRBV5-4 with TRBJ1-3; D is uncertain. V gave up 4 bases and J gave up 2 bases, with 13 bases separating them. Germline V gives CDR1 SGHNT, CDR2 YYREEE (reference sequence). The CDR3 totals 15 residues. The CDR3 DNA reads TGTGCCAGCAGCCAAATGGGAGTAACTGGAAACACCATATATTTT. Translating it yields CASSQMGVTGNTIYF.

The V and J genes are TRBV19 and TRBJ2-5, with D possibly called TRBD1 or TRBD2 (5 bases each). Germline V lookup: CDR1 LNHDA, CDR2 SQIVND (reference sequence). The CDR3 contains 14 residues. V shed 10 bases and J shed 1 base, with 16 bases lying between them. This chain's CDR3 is CATNFGAGQETQYF. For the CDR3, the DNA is TGTGCCACCAATTTCGGGGCGGGCCAAGAGACCCAGTACTTC.

This CDR3 reads CASSLEAGANVLTF. The DNA for the CDR3 is TGTGCCAGCAGCTTAGAAGCTGGGGCCAACGTCCTGACTTTC. The chain couples TRBV11-2 to TRBJ2-6; the D is unclear. Germline V gene lookup returns CDR1 SGHAT and CDR2 FQNNGV. V gave up 0 bases and J gave up 2 bases, with 2 bases separating them. The CDR3 is 14 residues long.

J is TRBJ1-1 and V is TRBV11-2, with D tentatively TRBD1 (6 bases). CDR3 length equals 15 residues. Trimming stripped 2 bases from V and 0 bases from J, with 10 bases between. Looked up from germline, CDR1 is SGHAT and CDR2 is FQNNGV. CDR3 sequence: CASSLSSGVNTEAFF. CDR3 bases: TGTGCCAGCAGCTTATCTTCAGGGGTGAACACTGAAGCTTTCTTT.

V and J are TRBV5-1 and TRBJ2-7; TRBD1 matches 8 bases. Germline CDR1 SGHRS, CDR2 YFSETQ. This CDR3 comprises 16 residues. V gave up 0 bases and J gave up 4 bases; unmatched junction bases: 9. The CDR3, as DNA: TGCGCCAGCAGCTTGGCCGGGGACAGGAGTTGGTACGAGCAGTACTTC. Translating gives CASSLAGDRSWYEQYF.

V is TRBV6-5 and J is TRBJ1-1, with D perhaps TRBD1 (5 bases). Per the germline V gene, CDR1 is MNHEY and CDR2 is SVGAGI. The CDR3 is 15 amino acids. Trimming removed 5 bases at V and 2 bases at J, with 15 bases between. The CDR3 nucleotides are TGTGCCAGCAGTACCTCCTGGGACCGAAACACTGAAGCTTTCTTT. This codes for CASSTSWDRNTEAFF.

The CDR3 loop is CASSLDGAAYNEQFF. The CDR3 bases are TGTGCCAGCAGCCTGGACGGAGCCGCCTACAATGAGCAGTTCTTC. This rearrangement joins TRBV11-1 to TRBJ2-1; the D is unclear. This CDR3 is 15 amino acids long. The V and J ends lost 5 bases and 2 bases respectively, with 13 bases between them. Looked up from germline, CDR1 is SGHAT and CDR2 is FQDESV (reference sequence).

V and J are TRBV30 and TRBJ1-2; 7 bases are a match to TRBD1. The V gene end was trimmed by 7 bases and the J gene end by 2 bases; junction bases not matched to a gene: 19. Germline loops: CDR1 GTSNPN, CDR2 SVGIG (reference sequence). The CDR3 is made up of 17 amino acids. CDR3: CASHLGGGPDRNYGYTF. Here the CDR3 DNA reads TGTGCCTCTCACCTCGGGGGGGGGCCGGACAGGAACTATGGCTACACCTTC.

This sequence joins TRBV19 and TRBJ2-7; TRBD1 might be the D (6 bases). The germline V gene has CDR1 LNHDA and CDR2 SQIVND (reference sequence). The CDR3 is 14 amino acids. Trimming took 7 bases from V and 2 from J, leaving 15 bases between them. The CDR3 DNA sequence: TGTGCCAGTAAAGACAGGCATAGAACCTACGAGCAGTACTTC. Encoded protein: CASKDRHRTYEQYF.

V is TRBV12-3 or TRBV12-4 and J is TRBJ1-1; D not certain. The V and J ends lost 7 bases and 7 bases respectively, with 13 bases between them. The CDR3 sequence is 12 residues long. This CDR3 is CASTKTRNEAFF. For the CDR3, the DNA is TGTGCCAGCACTAAAACGCGTAATGAAGCTTTCTTT.

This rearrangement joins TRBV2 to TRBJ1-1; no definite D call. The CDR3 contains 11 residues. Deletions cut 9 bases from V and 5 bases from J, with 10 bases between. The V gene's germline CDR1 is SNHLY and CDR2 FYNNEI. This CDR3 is CASSLLTEAFF. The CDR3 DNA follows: TGTGCCAGTTCCCTCCTAACTGAAGCTTTCTTT. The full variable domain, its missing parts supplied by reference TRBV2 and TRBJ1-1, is EPEVTQTPSHQVTQMGQEVILRCVPISNHLYFYWYRQILGQKVEFLVSFYNNEISEKSEIFDDQFSVERPDGSNFTLKIRSTKLEDSAMYFCASSLLTEAFFGQGTRLTVV.

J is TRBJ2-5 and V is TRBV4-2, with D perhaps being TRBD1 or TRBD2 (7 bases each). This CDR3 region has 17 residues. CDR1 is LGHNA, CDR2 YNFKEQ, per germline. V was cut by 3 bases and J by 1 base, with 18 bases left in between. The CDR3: CASSHHQGGDFQETQYF. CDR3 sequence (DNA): TGTGCCAGCAGCCACCACCAGGGGGGGGACTTCCAAGAGACCCAGTACTTC.

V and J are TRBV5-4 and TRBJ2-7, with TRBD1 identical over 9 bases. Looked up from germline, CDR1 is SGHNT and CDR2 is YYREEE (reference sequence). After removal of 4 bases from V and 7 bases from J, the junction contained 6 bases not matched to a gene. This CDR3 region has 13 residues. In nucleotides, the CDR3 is TGTGCCAGCAGCCGGACAGGGGTAGGAGAGCAGTACTTC. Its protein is CASSRTGVGEQYF.

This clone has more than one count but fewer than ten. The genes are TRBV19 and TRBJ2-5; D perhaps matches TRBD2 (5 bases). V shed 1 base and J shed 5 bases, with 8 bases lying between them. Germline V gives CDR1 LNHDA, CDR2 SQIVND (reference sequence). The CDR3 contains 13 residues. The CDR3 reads CASSIGQRETQYF. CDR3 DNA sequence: TGTGCCAGTAGTATAGGGCAGCGGGAGACCCAGTACTTC.

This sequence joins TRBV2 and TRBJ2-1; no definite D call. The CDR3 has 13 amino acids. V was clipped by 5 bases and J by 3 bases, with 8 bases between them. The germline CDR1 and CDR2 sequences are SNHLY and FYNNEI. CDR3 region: CASSLGLYNEQFF. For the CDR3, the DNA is TGTGCCAGCAGTCTCGGTCTCTACAATGAGCAGTTCTTC. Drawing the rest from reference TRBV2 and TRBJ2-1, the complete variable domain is EPEVTQTPSHQVTQMGQEVILRCVPISNHLYFYWYRQILGQKVEFLVSFYNNEISEKSEIFDDQFSVERPDGSNFTLKIRSTKLEDSAMYFCASSLGLYNEQFFGPGTRLTVL.

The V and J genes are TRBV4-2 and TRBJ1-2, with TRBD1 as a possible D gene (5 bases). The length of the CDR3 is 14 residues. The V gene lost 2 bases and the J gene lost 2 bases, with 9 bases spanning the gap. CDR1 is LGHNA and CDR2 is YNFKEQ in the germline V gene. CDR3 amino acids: CASSQPDSNYGYTF. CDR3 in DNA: TGTGCCAGCAGCCAACCCGACAGCAACTATGGCTACACCTTC.

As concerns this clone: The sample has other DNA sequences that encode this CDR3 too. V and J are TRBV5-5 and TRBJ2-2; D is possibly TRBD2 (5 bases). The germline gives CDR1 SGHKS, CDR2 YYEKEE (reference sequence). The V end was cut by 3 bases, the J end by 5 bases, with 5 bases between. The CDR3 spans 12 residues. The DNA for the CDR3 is TGTGCCAGCAGCTGGACTACCGGGGAGCTGTTTTTT. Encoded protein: CASSWTTGELFF. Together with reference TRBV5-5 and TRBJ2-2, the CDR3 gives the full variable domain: DAGVTQSPTHLIKTRGQQVTLRCSPISGHKSVSWYQQVLGQGPQFIFQYYEKEERGRGNFPDRFSARQFPNYSSELNVNALLLGDSALYLCASSWTTGELFFGEGSRLTVL.

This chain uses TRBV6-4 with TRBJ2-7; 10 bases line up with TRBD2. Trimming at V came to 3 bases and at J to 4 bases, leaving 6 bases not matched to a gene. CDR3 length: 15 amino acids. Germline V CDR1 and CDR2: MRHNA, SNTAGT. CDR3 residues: CASSEASGSLYEQYF. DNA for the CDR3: TGTGCCAGCAGTGAAGCTAGCGGGAGTTTATACGAGCAGTACTTC.

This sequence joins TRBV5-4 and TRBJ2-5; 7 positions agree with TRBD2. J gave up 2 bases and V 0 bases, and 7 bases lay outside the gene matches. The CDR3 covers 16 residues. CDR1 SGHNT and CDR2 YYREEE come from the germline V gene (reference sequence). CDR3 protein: CASSLAPSGVQETQYF. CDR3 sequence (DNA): TGTGCCAGCAGCTTGGCTCCTAGCGGAGTACAAGAGACCCAGTACTTC.

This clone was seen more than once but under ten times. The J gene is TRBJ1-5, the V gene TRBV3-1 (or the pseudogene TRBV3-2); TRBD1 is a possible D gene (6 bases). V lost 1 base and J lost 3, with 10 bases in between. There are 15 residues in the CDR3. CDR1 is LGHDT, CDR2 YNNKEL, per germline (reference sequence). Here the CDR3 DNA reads TGTGCCAGCAGCCAAGGCCCAGGGGCCAATCAGCCCCAGCATTTT. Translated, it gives CASSQGPGANQPQHF.

In DNA, the CDR3 is TGTGCCAGCAACACAGGGGACACCGGGGAGCTGTTTTTT. This sequence encodes CASNTGDTGELFF. The chain combines TRBV6-5 with TRBJ2-2, with 7 positions matching TRBD1. The CDR3 has 13 residues. CDR1 and CDR2 (germline): MNHEY, SVGAGI. Trimming removed 7 bases from V and 3 bases from J; junction bases left unmatched: 2.